This TCR beta chain was retrieved from a study of response to subunit inactivated influenza vaccine. General study results and limits: The authors put forward the suggestion that each seasonal influenza vaccination may bring in only a limited number of new T cells.

With regard to this clonotype: Its antigen is as yet unknown.

TCRdb redid the calling of the RT-PCR reads with MiXCR, one entry per CDR3 protein. This table has under 750,000 distinct CDR3 sequences, about 11% appearing once. V gave up 0 bases and J gave up 1 base, with 6 bases separating them. CDR1 and CDR2 from the germline V gene are DFQATT and SNEGSKA (reference sequence). CDR3 length: 13 amino acids. The sequence was collected from a man aged 45-65 years who received an inactivated influenza vaccine. This chain uses TRBV20-1 with TRBJ1-1; D may be TRBD1 (5 bases). The sample consisted of PBMCs from blood, taken on the day of vaccination. In nucleotides, the CDR3 is TGCAGTGCTAGAGATGGGGGGAACACTGAAGCTTTCTTT. Its translation: CSARDGGNTEAFF.